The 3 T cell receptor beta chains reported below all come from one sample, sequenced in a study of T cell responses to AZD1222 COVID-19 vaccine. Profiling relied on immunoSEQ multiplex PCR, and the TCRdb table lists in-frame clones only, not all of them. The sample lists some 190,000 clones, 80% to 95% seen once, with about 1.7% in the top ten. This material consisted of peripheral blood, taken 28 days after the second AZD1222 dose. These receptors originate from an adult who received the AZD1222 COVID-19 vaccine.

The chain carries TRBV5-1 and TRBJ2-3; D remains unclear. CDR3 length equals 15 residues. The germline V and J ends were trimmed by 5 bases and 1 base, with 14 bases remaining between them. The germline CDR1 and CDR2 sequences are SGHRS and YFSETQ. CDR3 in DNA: TGCGCCAGCAGGGGGTCGTGGTCTCGCACAGATACGCAGTATTTT. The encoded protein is CASRGSWSRTDTQYF. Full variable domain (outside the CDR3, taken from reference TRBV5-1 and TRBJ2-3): KAGVTQTPRYLIKTRGQQVTLSCSPISGHRSVSWYQQTPGQGLQFLFEYFSETQRNKGNFPGRFSGRQFSNSRSEMNVSTLELGDSALYLCASRGSWSRTDTQYFGPGTRLTVL.

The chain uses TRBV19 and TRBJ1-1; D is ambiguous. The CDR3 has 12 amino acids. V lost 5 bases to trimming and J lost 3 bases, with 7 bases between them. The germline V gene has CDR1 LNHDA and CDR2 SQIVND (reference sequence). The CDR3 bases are TGTGCCAGTAGTTCTTCTTACACTGAAGCTTTCTTT. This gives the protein CASSSSYTEAFF.

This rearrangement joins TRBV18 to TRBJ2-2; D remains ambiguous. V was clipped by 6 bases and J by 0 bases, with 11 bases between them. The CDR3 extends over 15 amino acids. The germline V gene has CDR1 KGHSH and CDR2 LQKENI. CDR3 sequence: CASSPRTTNTGELFF. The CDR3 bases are TGTGCCAGCTCCCCCCGTACCACGAACACCGGGGAGCTGTTTTTT.